What follows is one TCR beta chain and its context. These data originate in a study of Graves' ophthalmopathy and Graves' hyperthyroidism. For repertoire sequencing, the TCR beta CDR3 regions were amplified from RNA transcripts. HTBI primers primed a first-round RT-PCR, and a second-round multiplex PCR followed. In TCRdb, the multiplex PCR reads were re-called with MiXCR into one record per CDR3 protein. The sample contains about 700,000 distinct CDR3 sequences, 40% of which appear only once. Germline CDR1 is SGHVS and CDR2 is FQNEAQ. CDR3 size: 17 residues. V lost 0 bases and J lost 0, with 11 bases in between.

The sequencing input was peripheral blood. The sequence came from an adult man with Graves' ophthalmopathy. The genes are TRBV7-8 and TRBJ2-2, with D hard to call. CDR3 in DNA: TGTGCCAGCAGCTTAGCGCAGGCTATCGCGAACACCGGGGAGCTGTTTTTT. Translating it yields CASSLAQAIANTGELFF.